This T cell receptor (beta chain) was obtained from a study of a mutant IDH1 vaccine in newly diagnosed glioma. Study background: Weeks 1, 3, 5, 7, 11, 15, 19 and 23 were when patients received their eight vaccinations. Former treatment meant radiotherapy, temozolomide, or both; the majority had gotten both.

The time point here: week 23, last vaccination. Topical imiquimod accompanied each vaccine dose, which consisted of 300 ug of mutant IDH1 20-mer peptide. Regarding this clone: Its target is not known.

In germline, CDR1 is MDHEN, CDR2 SYDVKM. The CDR3 consists of 13 residues. The V end lost 6 bases, the J end lost 2 bases, and 11 bases lay between the germline ends. Sequenced by immunoSEQ multiplex PCR; TCRdb stores in-frame clones only, minus some. The table records about 56,000 clones, about 90% of them present only once. Study results and limitations: Immune responses induced by the vaccine were seen in approximately 93% of patients, spanning multiple MHC alleles.

Sequencing used PBMCs, obtained from a glioma patient whose treatment included an IDH1 peptide vaccine. The TCR comes from a middle-aged man with glioma. J is TRBJ2-7 and V is TRBV28; D call uncertain. The CDR3 spells CASRQFPTYEQYF. CDR3 in DNA: TGTGCCAGCAGACAATTCCCCACCTACGAGCAGTACTTC.